Below, 5 T cell receptor beta chains from the same sample are listed, as sequenced in a study of vaccination and CD4 T cells after COVID-19. At the Johns Hopkins FTIC core, DNA taken from cultured CD4+ T cells was sequenced by way of the Oncomine TCR Beta short-read assay. TCRdb reprocessed the PCR reads via MiXCR and lists one record per CDR3 protein. The sample has fewer than 15,000 distinct CDR3 sequences; around 45% are singletons. Treatment: approximately 9-day PBMC culture with coronavirus spike peptide pools or control peptides (ViraFEST assay). Antigen specificity for these receptors is unknown. Material: CD4+ T cells from blood, cultured in vitro, obtained after SARS-CoV-2 vaccination. The receptors originated from a human donor who had recovered from COVID-19.

This chain joins TRBV20-1 and TRBJ1-4, with TRBD1 matching over 9 bases. There are 15 residues in the CDR3. The junction had 9 bases not matched to a gene; V was cut back by 3 bases and J by 7 bases. The germline V gene has CDR1 DFQATT and CDR2 SNEGSKA (reference sequence). CDR3 in DNA: TGCAGTGCTAGGGACCCGGGACAGGGAGGTGAAAAACTGTTTTTT. This gives the protein CSARDPGQGGEKLFF.

There are a few counts of this clonotype. This chain uses TRBV20-1 with TRBJ1-5, with D possibly matching TRBD1 (5 bases). The germline V gene encodes CDR1 DFQATT and CDR2 SNEGSKA (reference sequence). Trimming took 5 bases from V and 0 from J, leaving 17 bases between them. There are 16 residues in the CDR3. The CDR3 DNA sequence: TGCAGTGCTGCGAAAGGGACGGAACTTAGCAATCAGCCCCAGCATTTT. Amino acids: CSAAKGTELSNQPQHF.

V gene TRBV24-1 combines with J gene TRBJ1-5; D is unresolved. The CDR3 consists of 14 residues. The V end was cut by 4 bases, the J end by 4 bases, with 10 bases between. The germline V gene encodes CDR1 KGHDR and CDR2 SFDVKD. CDR3 in DNA: TGTGCCACCAGTGACCCGGGGAAGAATCAGCCCCAGCATTTT. Translation: CATSDPGKNQPQHF.

In its sample, this clonotype is medium-sized. The chain combines TRBV6-2 or TRBV6-3 with TRBJ2-7; D gene ambiguous. The length of the CDR3 is 13 residues. V lost 4 bases to trimming and J lost 6 bases, with 13 bases between them. The V gene's germline CDR1 is MNHEY and CDR2 SVGEGT. The CDR3 is CASSLRRMLEQYF. The CDR3, as DNA: TGTGCCAGCAGTTTACGCCGGATGCTCGAGCAGTACTTC.

This clonotype was seen a handful of times. The rearrangement joins TRBV28 to TRBJ2-1; 7 nucleotides agree with TRBD2. Germline trimming cut 2 bases from V and 4 bases from J; bases unmatched to any gene: 5. The germline gives CDR1 MDHEN, CDR2 SYDVKM. The CDR3 contains 15 residues. The CDR3 DNA reads TGTGCCAGCAGTTTAATTCAGGGAGGGTACAATGAGCAGTTCTTC. It yields the protein CASSLIQGGYNEQFF.